This T cell receptor beta chain derives from a study of sequential checkpoint blockade in melanoma. Study in general: Randomization was 1:1 between first-line nivolumab→ipilimumab and ipilimumab→nivolumab. Maintenance nivolumab came after either treatment sequence.

The CDR3 totals 12 residues. Deletions cut 4 bases from V and 0 bases from J, with 4 bases between. Germline loops: CDR1 MDHEN, CDR2 SYDVKM. The treatment: randomized to nivolumab then ipilimumab (arm A) or the reverse (arm B). DNA-damaging chemotherapy had not been given to any patient beforehand. Profiling relied on immunoSEQ multiplex PCR, and the TCRdb table lists in-frame clones only, not all of them. The sample records some 20,000 clones, around 83% being singletons. The specimen was CD8+ T cells sorted from blood (inferred from file names), collected from a patient given nivolumab and ipilimumab in sequence. The source is a human donor with melanoma. This chain uses TRBV28 with TRBJ2-7; D is unresolved. In nucleotides, the CDR3 is TGTGCCAGCAGTTGGGCCTCCTACGAGCAGTACTTC. This sequence encodes CASSWASYEQYF.